Below, 8 T cell receptor beta chains from the same sample are listed, as sequenced in a study of metastatic and nonmetastatic thyroid tumors. Thyroid surgery was performed in patients who had received no treatment beforehand. With MiXCR, TCRdb reprocessed the PCR reads. Of 6,000 to 8,000 clones listed, 30% to 35% are singletons. Sequenced material: tumor tissue. Receptor source: a female donor with papillary thyroid cancer or a benign thyroid nodule (not recorded which). Some clones in this sample may be carry-over from other donors' samples.

The chain joins TRBV5-4 to TRBJ2-2; 10 bases line up with TRBD1. CDR1 SGHNT and CDR2 YYREEE come from the germline V gene (reference sequence). The CDR3 contains 15 residues. The V segment lost 4 bases and the J segment 5 bases; nucleotides outside the gene matches: 5. This CDR3 is CASSLDRGRTGELFF. DNA for the CDR3: TGTGCCAGCAGCCTAGACAGGGGGCGAACCGGGGAGCTGTTTTTT.

This clone came up many times. The gene calls are TRBV28 and TRBJ2-1, with 12 positions matching TRBD2. Germline-derived CDR1 and CDR2 are MDHEN and SYDVKM. The CDR3 is 16 residues long. The junction had 8 bases not matched to a gene; V was cut back by 4 bases and J by 7 bases. The CDR3 reads CASSSRLAGAGNEQFF. The CDR3 DNA sequence: TGTGCCAGCAGTTCCCGACTAGCGGGAGCGGGGAATGAGCAGTTCTTC.

This clone is medium-sized (0.01 to 0.1%). For the CDR3, the DNA is TGTGCCAGCAGTTTGTGGGGGGAGACTGAAGCTTTCTTT. This translates into CASSLWGETEAFF. The chain links TRBV12-3 or TRBV12-4 to TRBJ1-1, with D possibly TRBD1 on 5 matching bases. Trimming removed 3 bases at V and 5 bases at J, with 10 bases between. This CDR3 is 13 amino acids long.

This clone was recorded many times. The same CDR3 can be traced to other DNA sequences in this sample. This chain uses TRBV2 with TRBJ2-7, with 10 positions matching TRBD2. This CDR3 region has 15 residues. V was pared by 5 bases and J by 0 bases, with 4 bases of the junction left unmatched. CDR1 and CDR2 from the germline V gene are SNHLY and FYNNEI. The CDR3 DNA reads as TGTGCCAGCAGTAAAACTAGCGGGGCCTCCTACGAGCAGTACTTC. It specifies CASSKTSGASYEQYF.

In the case of this clone: The junction departs from germline at one end; a sequencing error may be responsible. The J gene is TRBJ2-1, the V gene TRBV6-5; tentatively, D is TRBD2 (5 bases). This CDR3 region has 14 residues. CDR1 and CDR2 (germline): MNHEY, SVGAGI. The CDR3 coding sequence is TGTGCCAGCAGTGACTCATTGGGAGTCAATGAGCAGTTCTTC. This encodes CASSDSLGVNEQFF.

This clone has a count of ten or more. This rearrangement joins TRBV7-6 to TRBJ1-1; possibly TRBD1 for D (6 bases). Between the trimmed V and J ends, which lost 3 bases and 4 bases, there was a span of 18 bases. Germline values: CDR1 SGHVS, CDR2 FNYEAQ. This CDR3 spans 16 amino acids. The CDR3 is CASSFSSQGGGTEAFF. In DNA, the CDR3 is TGTGCCAGCAGCTTTAGCTCTCAAGGGGGGGGCACTGAAGCTTTCTTT.

The chain uses TRBV5-1 and TRBJ2-3; TRBD1 matches 7 bases. Trimming removed 1 base from V and 5 bases from J; junction bases left unmatched: 13. From germline, CDR1 is SGHRS and CDR2 YFSETQ. The CDR3 length is 17 residues. This CDR3 reads CASSLLLTETGRDTQYF. In DNA form, the CDR3 reads TGCGCCAGCAGCTTGTTACTTACCGAGACAGGGCGAGATACGCAGTATTTT. Filled out from reference TRBV5-1 and TRBJ2-3, the complete variable domain reads KAGVTQTPRYLIKTRGQQVTLSCSPISGHRSVSWYQQTPGQGLQFLFEYFSETQRNKGNFPGRFSGRQFSNSRSEMNVSTLELGDSALYLCASSLLLTETGRDTQYFGPGTRLTVL.

To note about this clone: Sequence at one end of the junction differs from germline and may be a read error. The J gene is TRBJ2-4, the V gene TRBV19; no clear D gene. The germline gives CDR1 LNHDA, CDR2 SQIVND (reference sequence). The CDR3 totals 12 residues. In DNA form, the CDR3 reads TGTGCCCGTAGTATAGCCCCAAACATTCAGTACTTC. As protein: CARSIAPNIQYF.